What follows are 17 T cell receptor beta chains derived from one specimen sequenced in a study of blood T cell repertoires in COVID-19. Libraries were prepared by immunoSEQ multiplex PCR; TCRdb keeps only in-frame clonotypes and omits some of them. The table records more than 200,000 clones, 80% to 90% of them present only once. Sequenced material: peripheral blood. The receptors were gathered from a middle-aged woman with active or convalescent COVID-19.

This sequence joins TRBV7-9 and TRBJ2-1, with 14 bases fitting TRBD2. This CDR3 has 15 amino acids. The V and J ends lost 5 bases and 8 bases, in that order; junction bases with no gene match: 5. Per germline, CDR1 SEHNR and CDR2 FQNEAQ (reference sequence). CDR3 sequence (DNA): TGTGCCAGCAGCCTGGGACTAGCGGGAGACGATGAGCAGTTCTTC. It encodes CASSLGLAGDDEQFF.

The V gene is TRBV19, the J gene TRBJ2-7; weak D call: TRBD1 (5 bases). This CDR3 has 13 amino acids. V lost 10 bases to trimming and J lost 6 bases, with 19 bases between them. CDR1 is LNHDA, CDR2 SQIVND, per germline (reference sequence). In nucleotides, the CDR3 is TGTGCCACAGCCTCAGGGTTAGTTGGCGAGCAGTACTTC. Encoded protein: CATASGLVGEQYF.

The chain links TRBV28 to TRBJ2-2; D might be TRBD2 (5 bases). V was trimmed by 3 bases and J by 2 bases, leaving 10 bases between them. Per the germline V gene, CDR1 is MDHEN and CDR2 is SYDVKM. This CDR3 spans 15 amino acids. DNA of the CDR3: TGTGCCAGCAGTTTTCAGGCGGGTAACACCGGGGAGCTGTTTTTT. This gives the protein CASSFQAGNTGELFF.

CDR3 in amino acids: CATSDPDRGKETQYF. The CDR3 DNA is TGTGCCACCAGTGACCCGGACAGGGGGAAGGAGACCCAGTACTTC. The rearrangement joins TRBV24-1 to TRBJ2-5, with 10 bases matching TRBD1. The CDR3 contains 15 residues. The junction had 6 bases not matched to a gene; V was cut back by 4 bases and J by 5 bases. Germline V gene data show CDR1 as KGHDR and CDR2 as SFDVKD.

This clone was seen a handful of times. V usage is TRBV5-5 and J usage is TRBJ1-5; tentatively, D is TRBD1 (6 bases). In germline, CDR1 is SGHKS, CDR2 YYEKEE (reference sequence). The CDR3 sequence is 16 residues long. V was clipped by 1 base and J by 3 bases, with 14 bases between them. The CDR3 nucleotides read TGTGCCAGCAGCTTGAGACAGGAACAGTCCAATCAGCCCCAGCATTTT. Amino acid sequence: CASSLRQEQSNQPQHF.

The chain joins TRBV6-5 to TRBJ1-5; D ambiguous. V lost 5 bases and J 5 bases, leaving 10 bases between the germline ends. Germline V lookup: CDR1 MNHEY, CDR2 SVGAGI. This CDR3 has 13 amino acids. The CDR3 is CASSMRVDQPQHF. CDR3 DNA: TGTGCCAGCAGTATGCGAGTGGATCAGCCCCAGCATTTT.

The chain employs TRBV18 and TRBJ1-2; D is uncertain. V was trimmed by 3 bases and J by 5 bases, leaving 16 bases between them. The CDR3 spans 15 residues. Germline lookup yields CDR1 KGHSH and CDR2 LQKENI. In DNA form, the CDR3 reads TGTGCCAGCTCACCCGAGGACCGGGGAGGATATGGCTACACCTTC. This sequence encodes CASSPEDRGGYGYTF.

J is TRBJ2-5 and V is TRBV2; tentatively, D is TRBD2 (5 bases). Germline V CDR1 and CDR2: SNHLY, FYNNEI. Trimming stripped 2 bases from V and 5 bases from J, with 9 bases between. CDR3 size: 13 residues. The CDR3 bases are TGTGCCAGCAGTGAAACTAGGTCGGAGACCCAGTACTTC. Protein: CASSETRSETQYF.

In this sample, this clone turned up a few times. CDR3 residues: CASTLGGATGGYTF. CDR3 DNA sequence: TGTGCCAGCACCCTCGGGGGAGCCACGGGGGGCTACACCTTC. The chain couples TRBV28 to TRBJ1-2; D perhaps matches TRBD1 (5 bases). Trimming left V 7 bases short and J 8 bases short, with 20 bases between. The germline V gene has CDR1 MDHEN and CDR2 SYDVKM. The CDR3 is 14 residues long.

This clone was seen only once. The rearrangement uses TRBV24-1 and TRBJ2-1; D is perhaps TRBD1 (7 bases). CDR1 is KGHDR and CDR2 is SFDVKD in the germline V gene. The CDR3 runs 15 residues. V was trimmed by 5 bases and J by 9 bases, leaving 19 bases between them. The CDR3 region is CATSGGDSPLSEQFF. CDR3 DNA: TGTGCCACCAGTGGGGGGGACAGCCCCCTGAGTGAGCAGTTCTTC.

The rearrangement joins TRBV4-1 to TRBJ1-5; 8 nucleotides line up with TRBD1. V shed 4 bases and J 3 bases; nucleotides not matched to a gene: 8. CDR1 MGHRA and CDR2 YSYEKL come from the germline V gene. The CDR3 is 16 amino acids. This CDR3 reads CASSLPGGPLNQPQHF. Written as DNA, the CDR3 is TGCGCCAGCAGCCTGCCAGGGGGCCCTCTCAATCAGCCCCAGCATTTT.

This sequence joins TRBV30 and TRBJ2-1, with D possibly matching TRBD2 (6 bases). Germline V CDR1 and CDR2: GTSNPN, SVGIG (reference sequence). This CDR3 comprises 15 residues. V lost 1 base to trimming and J lost 4 bases, with 14 bases between them. As DNA, the CDR3 is TGTGCCTGGAGTGGATGGCGGGAAACGTACAATGAGCAGTTCTTC. Translated: CAWSGWRETYNEQFF.

This clone was observed once. CDR3 protein: CASSYRPQGSGNTIYF. CDR3 in DNA: TGTGCCAGCAGTTACCGGCCCCAGGGTTCTGGAAACACCATATATTTT. The chain recombines TRBV6-5 with TRBJ1-3; maybe TRBD1 (5 bases). This CDR3 has 16 residues. With 2 bases removed from V and 1 base from J, the gap between germline ends came to 12 bases. The germline CDR1 and CDR2 sequences are MNHEY and SVGAGI.

V gene TRBV24-1 combines with J gene TRBJ2-2; TRBD1 matches at 7 bases. In germline, CDR1 is KGHDR, CDR2 SFDVKD. CDR3 length equals 15 residues. V was clipped by 4 bases and J by 1 base; unmatched bases: 2. The CDR3 DNA is TGTGCCACCAGTGACGGGACAGAGAACACCGGGGAGCTGTTTTTT. This translates into CATSDGTENTGELFF.

V and J are TRBV7-6 and TRBJ1-2; the D gene is possibly TRBD1 (6 bases). V dropped 5 bases and J dropped 8 bases, with 21 bases sitting between them. The CDR3 consists of 15 residues. The germline gives CDR1 SGHVS, CDR2 FNYEAQ. The chain's CDR3 is CASSPTPDRPPGYTF. CDR3 nucleotide sequence: TGTGCCAGCAGCCCCACTCCGGACAGACCCCCCGGCTACACCTTC.

This sequence joins TRBV5-6 and TRBJ2-3; D might be TRBD2 (5 bases). Germline V gene sequence: CDR1 SGHDT, CDR2 YYEEEE. V shed 1 base and J shed 0 bases, with 9 bases lying between them. The length of the CDR3 is 15 residues. The CDR3, as DNA: TGTGCCAGCAGCTTGTCGGGATCGAGCACAGATACGCAGTATTTT. Translated, it gives CASSLSGSSTDTQYF.

The chain couples TRBV19 to TRBJ2-5; a possible D gene is TRBD1 (5 bases). This CDR3 contains 15 residues. Germline-derived CDR1 and CDR2 are LNHDA and SQIVND (reference sequence). Trimming took 3 bases from V and 4 from J, leaving 15 bases between them. The CDR3 DNA sequence: TGTGCCAGTAGTATCGGTTCAGGGTTACGAGAGACCCAGTACTTC. Protein product: CASSIGSGLRETQYF.